This is a list of T cell receptor beta chains from one sample in a study of blood T cell repertoires in COVID-19. This table comes from immunoSEQ multiplex PCR, and its TCRdb copy is limited to in-frame clones, with some not included. Altogether some 130,000 clones are present, around 82% being singletons, with the ten largest covering 4.5% to 7%. The sequenced material came from PBMCs or T cells enriched from blood (not recorded which). All receptors come from a man aged 40-49 years with acute COVID-19. Each CDR3 is given with its conserved first and last residue. The D gene is left open where the match is weak. Some rows have no size entry. The others give once, few or many, or a class for an expanded clone.

v_gene	abundance	j_gene	d_gene	CDR3aa	CDR3nt
TRBV2	NA	TRBJ2-5	TRBD1	CASSKDRGFQETQYF	TGTGCCAGCAGTAAGGACAGGGGGTTCCAAGAGACCCAGTACTTC
TRBV29-1	NA	TRBJ2-1	NA	CSVEPPGNEQFF	TGCAGCGTTGAACCCCCCGGCAATGAGCAGTTCTTC
TRBV5-1	NA	TRBJ1-1	NA	CASSLDLEDTEAFF	TGCGCCAGCAGCTTGGACCTAGAGGACACTGAAGCTTTCTTT
TRBV28	NA	TRBJ2-1	TRBD2	CASSFEREGHNEQFF	TGTGCCAGCAGTTTTGAGCGGGAGGGGCACAATGAGCAGTTCTTC
TRBV4-1	NA	TRBJ1-5	TRBD1	CASSQGGGGRYQPQHF	TGCGCCAGCAGCCAAGGAGGGGGCGGCCGGTATCAGCCCCAGCATTTT
TRBV18	NA	TRBJ2-2	NA	CASSPDRGNTGELFF	TGTGCCAGCTCACCGGATCGGGGAAACACCGGGGAGCTGTTTTTT
TRBV7-2	NA	TRBJ2-7	NA	CASSLGRGGYEQYF	TGTGCCAGCAGCTTAGGTCGAGGGGGCTACGAGCAGTACTTC
TRBV28	few	TRBJ1-5	NA	CASSSPASPTINQPQHF	TGTGCCAGCAGTTCCCCCGCGAGTCCAACCATCAATCAGCCCCAGCATTTT
TRBV28	NA	TRBJ1-2	NA	CASSFRSKSRGPGYGYTF	TGTGCCAGCAGTTTTCGCTCCAAAAGCAGGGGCCCCGGCTATGGCTACACCTTC
TRBV2	once	TRBJ2-7	TRBD2	CASSDSGGTYEQYF	TGTGCCAGCAGTGATTCGGGGGGAACCTACGAGCAGTACTTC
TRBV27	NA	TRBJ1-2	TRBD1	CASSLSGTGFGYTF	TGTGCCAGCAGTTTATCGGGGACAGGGTTCGGCTACACCTTC
TRBV30	NA	TRBJ2-5	TRBD2	CAWSMWLAGGQETQYF	TGTGCCTGGAGTATGTGGCTAGCGGGAGGACAAGAGACCCAGTACTTC
TRBV4-3	NA	TRBJ1-1	NA	CASSQDSRKNTEAFF	TGCGCCAGCAGCCAAGATTCGAGGAAGAACACTGAAGCTTTCTTT
TRBV11-2	NA	TRBJ2-3	NA	CASSLLGSGTQYF	TGTGCCAGCAGCTTATTGGGTTCGGGTACGCAGTATTTT
TRBV14	few	TRBJ2-7	NA	CASSHSTAEPTYEQYF	TGTGCCAGCAGCCACTCAACAGCGGAACCAACTTACGAGCAGTACTTC
TRBV24-1	NA	TRBJ1-1	NA	CATSGGNTEAFF	TGTGCCACCAGTGGGGGCAACACTGAAGCTTTCTTT
TRBV12-3/TRBV12-4	NA	TRBJ1-5	NA	CATARRGIQPQHF	TGTGCCACCGCCAGACGGGGGATACAGCCCCAGCATTTT
TRBV25-1	NA	TRBJ1-6	NA	CASSGEIFSPLHF	TGTGCCAGCAGTGGAGAGATCTTTTCACCCCTCCACTTT
TRBV9	NA	TRBJ1-1	TRBD1	CASSATGGHTEAFF	TGTGCCAGCAGCGCGACAGGGGGCCACACTGAAGCTTTCTTT
TRBV9	NA	TRBJ2-7	NA	CASSGAPVSYEQYF	TGTGCCAGCAGCGGGGCGCCCGTCTCCTACGAGCAGTACTTC
TRBV2	NA	TRBJ1-6	NA	CASSELRQVVPYNSPLHF	TGTGCCAGCAGTGAACTTCGACAGGTGGTCCCCTATAATTCACCCCTCCACTTT
TRBV3-1/TRBV3-2	NA	TRBJ1-5	NA	CASSRYPGFNQPQHF	TGTGCCAGCAGCCGTTACCCGGGGTTCAATCAGCCCCAGCATTTT
TRBV30	NA	TRBJ2-2	NA	CAWFSLGAGLNTGELFF	TGTGCCTGGTTTTCTCTTGGAGCGGGCCTTAACACCGGGGAGCTGTTTTTT
TRBV7-9	NA	TRBJ2-7	TRBD2	CASSHQWGGDSTYEQYF	TGTGCCAGCAGTCACCAATGGGGGGGAGACAGTACCTACGAGCAGTACTTC
TRBV7-9	once	TRBJ1-3	NA	CASSPGAGDGNTIYF	TGTGCCAGCAGCCCAGGGGCAGGGGACGGAAACACCATATATTTT
TRBV5-6	NA	TRBJ2-1	TRBD1	CASSTGVSYNEQFF	TGTGCCAGCAGCACAGGGGTCTCCTACAATGAGCAGTTCTTC
TRBV27	NA	TRBJ1-2	TRBD1	CASSLTWDRISYGYTF	TGTGCCAGCAGTCTCACATGGGACAGGATTAGCTATGGCTACACCTTC
TRBV5-4	NA	TRBJ2-5	TRBD2	CASSLAAAGIQETQYF	TGTGCCAGCAGCTTGGCGGCAGCGGGGATACAAGAGACCCAGTACTTC
TRBV3-1/TRBV3-2	few	TRBJ2-2	TRBD2	CASRRLAGAANTGELFF	TGTGCCAGCAGGCGACTAGCGGGAGCTGCGAACACCGGGGAGCTGTTTTTT
TRBV7-8	NA	TRBJ2-7	TRBD1	CASSLAGTDEQYF	TGTGCCAGCAGCTTAGCGGGGACAGACGAGCAGTACTTC
TRBV27	NA	TRBJ1-2	TRBD1	CASSSGGSYGYTF	TGTGCCAGCAGTTCAGGGGGGTCCTATGGCTACACCTTC
TRBV25-1	NA	TRBJ1-4	NA	CASSPSGGGAEKLFF	TGTGCCAGCAGTCCTTCAGGAGGGGGGGCTGAAAAACTGTTTTTT
TRBV19	NA	TRBJ2-1	TRBD1	CASSRQGSSYNEQFF	TGTGCCAGTAGTAGACAGGGAAGCTCCTACAATGAGCAGTTCTTC
TRBV5-1	NA	TRBJ1-4	TRBD1	CASSGRGPATNEKLFF	TGCGCCAGCAGCGGAAGGGGGCCTGCAACTAATGAAAAACTGTTTTTT
TRBV9	NA	TRBJ2-7	TRBD2	CASSRLAGGSYEQYF	TGTGCCAGCAGCAGACTAGCGGGAGGATCCTACGAGCAGTACTTC
TRBV29-1	NA	TRBJ2-3	TRBD2	CSVGGLAADTQYF	TGCAGCGTTGGCGGACTAGCGGCAGATACGCAGTATTTT
TRBV30	NA	TRBJ1-6	TRBD1	CAWRLKGTGGYNSPLHF	TGTGCCTGGAGATTAAAGGGGACAGGGGGGTATAATTCACCCCTCCACTTT
TRBV30	NA	TRBJ1-3	NA	CAWSGSSGNTIYF	TGTGCCTGGAGTGGGAGCTCTGGAAACACCATATATTTT
TRBV11-2	NA	TRBJ2-4	TRBD2	CASSTRLAGRGDIQYF	TGTGCCAGCAGCACCCGACTAGCGGGTAGGGGGGACATTCAGTACTTC
TRBV27	NA	TRBJ1-5	NA	CASSFFQGPQHF	TGTGCCAGCAGTTTCTTCCAGGGGCCCCAGCATTTT